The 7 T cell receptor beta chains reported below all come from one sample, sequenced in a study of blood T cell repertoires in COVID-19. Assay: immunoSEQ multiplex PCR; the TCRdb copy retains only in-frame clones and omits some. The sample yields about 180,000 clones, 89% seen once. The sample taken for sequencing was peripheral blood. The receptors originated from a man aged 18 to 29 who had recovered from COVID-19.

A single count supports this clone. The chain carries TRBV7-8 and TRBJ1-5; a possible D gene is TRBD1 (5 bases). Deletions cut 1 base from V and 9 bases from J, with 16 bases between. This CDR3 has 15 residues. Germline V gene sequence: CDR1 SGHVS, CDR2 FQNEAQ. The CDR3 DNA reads TGTGCCAGCAGCTTAGGGGGGAGGGTGGCCGGGCCCCAGCATTTT. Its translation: CASSLGGRVAGPQHF.

CDR3: CASSASSGGPFFVQYF. The DNA of the CDR3 is TGTGCCAGCAGCGCATCCTCGGGGGGCCCCTTTTTTGTGCAGTACTTC. The rearrangement links TRBV28 to TRBJ2-7; D may be TRBD2 (7 bases). This CDR3 contains 16 residues. CDR1 and CDR2 from the germline V gene are MDHEN and SYDVKM. The V gene lost 6 bases and the J gene lost 9 bases, with 27 bases spanning the gap.

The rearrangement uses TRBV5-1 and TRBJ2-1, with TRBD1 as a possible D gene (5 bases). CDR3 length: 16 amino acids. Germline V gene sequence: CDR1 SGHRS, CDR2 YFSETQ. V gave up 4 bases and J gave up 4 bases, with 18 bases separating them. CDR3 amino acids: CASSQGSGFGYNEQFF. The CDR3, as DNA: TGCGCCAGCAGCCAGGGTTCCGGATTCGGGTACAATGAGCAGTTCTTC.

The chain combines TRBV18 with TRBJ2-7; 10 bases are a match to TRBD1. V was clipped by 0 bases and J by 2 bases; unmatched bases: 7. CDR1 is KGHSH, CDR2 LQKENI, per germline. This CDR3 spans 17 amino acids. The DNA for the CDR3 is TGTGCCAGCTCACCACCGACCTGGACAGGGGGGGCCTACGAGCAGTACTTC. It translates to CASSPPTWTGGAYEQYF.

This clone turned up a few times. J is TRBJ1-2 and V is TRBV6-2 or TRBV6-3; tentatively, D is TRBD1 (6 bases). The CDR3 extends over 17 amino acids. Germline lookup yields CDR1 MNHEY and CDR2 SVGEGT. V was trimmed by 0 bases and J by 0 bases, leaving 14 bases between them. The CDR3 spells CASSYSNRVSPNYGYTF. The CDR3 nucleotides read TGTGCCAGCAGTTACTCGAACAGGGTAAGCCCTAACTATGGCTACACCTTC.

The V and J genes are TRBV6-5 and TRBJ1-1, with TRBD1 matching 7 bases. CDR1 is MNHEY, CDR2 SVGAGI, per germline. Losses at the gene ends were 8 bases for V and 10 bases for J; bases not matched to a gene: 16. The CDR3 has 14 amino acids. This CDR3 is CASLGEGGLSRAFF. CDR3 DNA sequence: TGTGCCAGCCTCGGGGAAGGGGGCCTTTCGCGAGCTTTCTTT.

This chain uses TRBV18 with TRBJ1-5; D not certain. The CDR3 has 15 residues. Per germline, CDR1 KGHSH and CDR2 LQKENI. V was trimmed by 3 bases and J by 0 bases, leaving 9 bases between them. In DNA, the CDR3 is TGTGCCAGCTCACCCCCCGCCTATAGCAATCAGCCCCAGCATTTT. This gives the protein CASSPPAYSNQPQHF. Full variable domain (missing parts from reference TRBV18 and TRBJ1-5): NAGVMQNPRHLVRRRGQEARLRCSPMKGHSHVYWYRQLPEEGLKFMVYLQKENIIDESGMPKERFSAEFPKEGPSILRIQQVVRGDSAAYFCASSPPAYSNQPQHFGDGTRLSIL.